Following are 12 T cell receptor beta chains from one sample sequenced in a study of cytomegalovirus exposure and HLA in healthy donors. Primers included in the PCR were 60 Vbeta and 13 Jbeta primers. Some clones are missing from TCRdb's copy, which holds only in-frame ones; the method was immunoSEQ multiplex PCR. Of around 170,000 clones listed, around 73% were seen once; the top ten hold around 2.5%. The sequencing input was PBMCs. The origin of the receptors is a man aged 55-75 years in good health and CMV-seronegative.

Comments on this clone: At one end, the junction sequence differs from germline, possibly due to a read error. CDR3 nucleotides: TGTGCCAGCAGTGAAAATAGGGGGTATCAGCCCCAGAATTTT. Translation gives CASSENRGYQPQNF. The V call is TRBV6-1, the J call TRBJ1-5; a weak D match, TRBD1 (6 bases). Per the germline V gene, CDR1 is MNHNS and CDR2 is SASEGT. The CDR3 is 14 amino acids.

The V gene is TRBV28, the J gene TRBJ2-7; D not resolved. Per the germline V gene, CDR1 is MDHEN and CDR2 is SYDVKM. V lost 5 bases and J 7 bases, leaving 15 bases between the germline ends. CDR3 length: 13 amino acids. CDR3 loop: CASSTPGSREQYF. The DNA for the CDR3 is TGTGCCAGCAGTACCCCGGGTAGCCGGGAGCAGTACTTC.

With respect to this clone: One end of the junction does not line up with germline, which may come from a read error. The chain joins TRBV28 to TRBJ2-3; 8 bases agree with TRBD2. This CDR3 spans 12 amino acids. Germline V gives CDR1 MDHEN, CDR2 SYDVKM. CDR3 residues: CASSQRALLAAF. The CDR3 bases are TGTGCCAGCAGCCAAAGGGCCTTACTAGCGGCATTT.

The sample holds one count of this clone. The chain uses TRBV19 and TRBJ2-5; D is ambiguous. Germline V gene lookup returns CDR1 LNHDA and CDR2 SQIVND (reference sequence). The V end was cut by 4 bases, the J end by 6 bases, with 12 bases between. The CDR3 is 13 residues long. The CDR3 spells CASSSQVVQTQYF. For the CDR3, the DNA is TGTGCCAGTAGTAGTCAGGTTGTGCAGACCCAGTACTTC.

This clone was seen a single time. V is TRBV19 and J is TRBJ2-5; 8 positions match TRBD1. V was clipped by 6 bases and J by 5 bases; unmatched bases: 11. The CDR3 length is 15 residues. Germline-derived CDR1 and CDR2 are LNHDA and SQIVND (reference sequence). The CDR3 here is CASSGGQGGHETQYF. In nucleotides, the CDR3 is TGTGCCAGTAGCGGAGGACAGGGCGGTCACGAGACCCAGTACTTC.

This clone was found a few times. The genes are TRBV11-2 and TRBJ1-1, with D possibly TRBD1 on 6 matching bases. The CDR3 length is 17 residues. Germline lookup yields CDR1 SGHAT and CDR2 FQNNGV. Trimming cost V 1 base and J 2 bases, with 17 bases left between them. The CDR3 bases are TGTGCCAGCAGCTTAGTGCCACAGGGTAGGGCAAACACTGAAGCTTTCTTT. This translates into CASSLVPQGRANTEAFF.

The chain is built from TRBV14 and TRBJ2-5; 9 positions agree with TRBD1. With 5 bases clipped from V and 7 bases from J, the junction kept 11 bases outside the gene matches. The CDR3 has 15 residues. CDR1 and CDR2 from the germline V gene are SGHDN and FVKESK. Written as DNA, the CDR3 is TGTGCCAGCAGCAAACAGGGGGCGATATCCGCGACCCAGTACTTC. Amino acids: CASSKQGAISATQYF.

The chain employs TRBV29-1 and TRBJ1-2; TRBD1 agrees at 7 bases. Per germline, CDR1 SQVTM and CDR2 ANQGSEA. This CDR3 contains 12 residues. V lost 1 base, J lost 10 bases, and 6 bases stayed unmatched. Written as DNA, the CDR3 is TGCAGCGTTGAAGCCCGAGGGGGCCCCTACACCTTC. This codes for CSVEARGGPYTF.

J is TRBJ1-2 and V is TRBV12-5; 8 bases are a match to TRBD1. Germline values: CDR1 LGHNT, CDR2 FRNRAP. The trim removed 1 base at V and 10 bases at J, leaving 5 bases unmatched. The CDR3 is 13 residues long. The CDR3 DNA is TGTGCTAGTGGTTTGGGGACAGGGAAGGACTACACCTTC. Protein: CASGLGTGKDYTF.

The chain joins TRBV9 to TRBJ2-1; weak D call: TRBD1 (5 bases). V shed 0 bases and J shed 7 bases, with 14 bases lying between them. Per germline, CDR1 SGDLS and CDR2 YYNGEE. This CDR3 is built from 15 residues. As DNA, the CDR3 is TGTGCCAGCAGCGTAGCTCTCTCCAGGGTAAATGAGCAGTTCTTC. Translating gives CASSVALSRVNEQFF.

This clone was observed many times. V and J are TRBV28 and TRBJ1-4; perhaps TRBD1 as D (5 bases). The CDR3 contains 14 residues. Between the trimmed V and J ends, which lost 2 bases and 8 bases, there was a span of 12 bases. Per the germline V gene, CDR1 is MDHEN and CDR2 is SYDVKM. CDR3 DNA sequence: TGTGCCAGCAGTTTAGGGGGGGGAAGGGAAAAACTGTTTTTT. Protein sequence: CASSLGGGREKLFF. The entire variable domain, with the rest obtained from reference TRBV28 and TRBJ1-4, is as follows: DVKVTQSSRYLVKRTGEKVFLECVQDMDHENMFWYRQDPGLGLRLIYFSYDVKMKEKGDIPEGYSVSREKKERFSLILESASTNQTSMYLCASSLGGGREKLFFGSGTQLSVL.

This chain connects TRBV6-5 to TRBJ2-1, with 9 bases fitting TRBD2. Germline V gives CDR1 MNHEY, CDR2 SVGAGI. The CDR3 contains 13 residues. J was trimmed by 0 bases and V by 9 bases; bases with no gene match: 0. CDR3 protein: CASSGSSYNEQFF. CDR3 nucleotide sequence: TGTGCCAGTAGCGGGAGCTCCTACAATGAGCAGTTCTTC.